This entry lists 23 T cell receptor beta chains sequenced from one sample in a study of cytomegalovirus exposure and HLA in healthy donors. It was with 60 Vbeta and 13 Jbeta primers that the PCR ran. Sequencing was performed with immunoSEQ multiplex PCR; in TCRdb, only in-frame clones are kept and a portion is missing. The table lists approximately 180,000 clones, 84% of them singletons, with around 4.9% in the top ten. The specimen was PBMCs. The receptor source for this set is a man younger than 30 in good health and CMV-seronegative.

The V and J genes are TRBV18 and TRBJ2-7; D is perhaps TRBD1 (5 bases). The CDR3 is 14 amino acids. Germline V gives CDR1 KGHSH, CDR2 LQKENI. Deletions cut 2 bases from V and 1 base from J, with 9 bases between. The chain's CDR3 is CASSPSRGSYEQYF. Here the CDR3 DNA reads TGTGCCAGCTCACCAAGTAGGGGATCCTACGAGCAGTACTTC.

V and J are TRBV7-9 and TRBJ2-5; a weak D match, TRBD1 (6 bases). The V and J ends lost 3 bases and 5 bases respectively, with 10 bases between them. The CDR3 has 13 residues. Germline values: CDR1 SEHNR, CDR2 FQNEAQ (reference sequence). CDR3 nucleotides: TGTGCCAGCAGCTTGACAGGATTGGAGACCCAGTACTTC. Translated, it gives CASSLTGLETQYF. Combining the CDR3 with reference TRBV7-9 and TRBJ2-5 gives the whole variable domain DTGVSQNPRHKITKRGQNVTFRCDPISEHNRLYWYRQTLGQGPEFLTYFQNEAQLEKSRLLSDRFSAERPKGSFSTLEIQRTEQGDSAMYLCASSLTGLETQYFGPGTRLLVL.

The chain recombines TRBV10-3 with TRBJ2-7; unclear D gene. Germline lookup yields CDR1 ENHRY and CDR2 SYGVKD. Trimming removed 3 bases at V and 5 bases at J, with 26 bases between. CDR3 size: 18 residues. Written as DNA, the CDR3 is TGTGCCATCAGTGATGATGGCGAGGCAGTCCCCCCTACCCACGAGCAGTACTTC. It specifies CAISDDGEAVPPTHEQYF.

Comments on this clone: The identical CDR3 is also encoded by other nucleotide sequences in the sample. This chain joins TRBV27 and TRBJ1-5; D is unclear. Germline V gene sequence: CDR1 MNHEY, CDR2 SMNVEV (reference sequence). V lost 2 bases, J lost 1 base, and 6 bases lay in between. This CDR3 spans 14 amino acids. Here the CDR3 DNA reads TGTGCCAGCAGTTTAGGCAGGAGCAATCAGCCCCAGCATTTT. Protein sequence: CASSLGRSNQPQHF.

The rearrangement uses TRBV19 and TRBJ2-1, with a possible D match to TRBD2 (6 bases). The CDR3 runs 14 residues. Deletions cut 3 bases from V and 4 bases from J, with 10 bases between. The V gene's germline CDR1 is LNHDA and CDR2 SQIVND (reference sequence). The chain's CDR3 is CASSISGEYNEQFF. CDR3 coding DNA: TGTGCCAGTAGTATTTCGGGGGAATACAATGAGCAGTTCTTC.

This clone was detected once. V gene TRBV29-1 combines with J gene TRBJ1-1; D gene unclear. Germline loops: CDR1 SQVTM, CDR2 ANQGSEA. Between the trimmed V and J ends, which lost 1 base and 1 base, there was a span of 7 bases. This CDR3 region has 13 residues. The CDR3 sequence: CSVEVFKNTEAFF. CDR3 in DNA: TGCAGCGTTGAAGTCTTTAAGAACACTGAAGCTTTCTTT.

This CDR3 reads CASSPRGQGIGNTEAFF. DNA of the CDR3: TGCGCCAGCAGCCCACGAGGACAGGGGATAGGGAACACTGAAGCTTTCTTT. The gene calls are TRBV5-1 and TRBJ1-1; 9 positions match TRBD1. The V segment lost 4 bases and the J segment 1 base; nucleotides outside the gene matches: 11. There are 17 residues in the CDR3. CDR1 is SGHRS, CDR2 YFSETQ, per germline.

The chain employs TRBV7-8 and TRBJ2-1, with 8 bases that match TRBD2. CDR3 length: 15 amino acids. V gave up 5 bases and J gave up 0 bases; unmatched junction bases: 3. CDR1 and CDR2 (germline): SGHVS, FQNEAQ. CDR3 coding DNA: TGTGCCAGCAGCAACCTAGCGGGCTCCTACAATGAGCAGTTCTTC. Protein product: CASSNLAGSYNEQFF.

This chain connects TRBV19 to TRBJ1-1, with D hard to call. The CDR3 length is 15 residues. V dropped 7 bases and J dropped 4 bases, with 19 bases sitting between them. Germline V CDR1 and CDR2: LNHDA, SQIVND (reference sequence). CDR3: CASTSVGVGPTEAFF. Written as DNA, the CDR3 is TGTGCCAGTACCTCGGTGGGCGTCGGCCCCACTGAAGCTTTCTTT.

The genes are TRBV18 and TRBJ2-1; TRBD2 matches at 9 bases. The J segment lost 7 bases and the V segment lost 3 bases, leaving 7 bases of the junction unmatched. There are 15 residues in the CDR3. CDR1 and CDR2 (germline): KGHSH, LQKENI. The CDR3 coding sequence is TGTGCCAGCTCACCTGCGGGAGGGAGGGGGAATGAGCAGTTCTTC. Translating gives CASSPAGGRGNEQFF. Variable domain in full (rest from reference TRBV18 and TRBJ2-1): NAGVMQNPRHLVRRRGQEARLRCSPMKGHSHVYWYRQLPEEGLKFMVYLQKENIIDESGMPKERFSAEFPKEGPSILRIQQVVRGDSAAYFCASSPAGGRGNEQFFGPGTRLTVL.

The rearrangement uses TRBV6-6 and TRBJ1-2; the D gene is possibly TRBD1 (5 bases). The V end was cut by 0 bases, the J end by 3 bases, with 11 bases between. CDR3 length: 15 residues. From germline, CDR1 is MNHNY and CDR2 SVGAGI (reference sequence). In DNA form, the CDR3 reads TGTGCCAGCAGTTACTCGGCAGGAGGGGACTATGGCTACACCTTC. Translation gives CASSYSAGGDYGYTF.

This chain joins TRBV11-2 and TRBJ1-2, with TRBD1 identical over 8 bases. CDR1 and CDR2 from the germline V gene are SGHAT and FQNNGV. V dropped 5 bases and J dropped 4; count of bases not matched to a gene: 6. CDR3 size: 14 residues. CDR3: CASSAVGTGYGYTF. For the CDR3, the DNA is TGTGCCAGCAGCGCCGTAGGGACAGGCTATGGCTACACCTTC.

J is TRBJ2-7 and V is TRBV19, with D unresolved. Trimming cost V 10 bases and J 10 bases, with 17 bases left between them. Germline CDR1 and CDR2: LNHDA and SQIVND (reference sequence). The CDR3 length is 11 residues. For the CDR3, the DNA is TGTGCCACCGCAACGGCGGCGGCACAGTACTTC. This encodes CATATAAAQYF.

This clone was recorded a few times. J is TRBJ1-1 and V is TRBV28, with 8 bases aligning to TRBD1. The CDR3 is 15 amino acids. V gave up 3 bases and J gave up 7 bases; unmatched junction bases: 10. CDR1 and CDR2 (germline): MDHEN, SYDVKM. CDR3 DNA: TGTGCCAGCAGTTTCTACCGGGACAGGCCGTATGAAGCTTTCTTT. It specifies CASSFYRDRPYEAFF.

This clone came up a few times. The chain employs TRBV4-3 and TRBJ2-1; 10 bases match TRBD2. CDR1 and CDR2 (germline): LGHNA, YSLEER. This CDR3 comprises 13 residues. V shed 4 bases and J 8 bases; nucleotides not matched to a gene: 2. The CDR3 DNA follows: TGCGCCAGCAGCCCGGGACTAGCGTATGAGCAGTTCTTC. It codes for CASSPGLAYEQFF.

This chain connects TRBV9 to TRBJ2-1; the D is unclear. This CDR3 has 17 amino acids. V gave up 1 base and J gave up 8 bases, with 22 bases separating them. Germline CDR1 is SGDLS and CDR2 is YYNGEE. CDR3: CASSVSNILPFRDEQFF. In nucleotides, the CDR3 is TGTGCCAGCAGCGTATCCAATATTCTCCCCTTTCGGGATGAGCAGTTCTTC. The variable domain in full, completed from reference TRBV9 and TRBJ2-1, reads DSGVTQTPKHLITATGQRVTLRCSPRSGDLSVYWYQQSLDQGLQFLIQYYNGEERAKGNILERFSAQQFPDLHSELNLSSLELGDSALYFCASSVSNILPFRDEQFFGPGTRLTVL.

There are a few counts of this clone. The V gene is TRBV9, the J gene TRBJ1-1, with TRBD1 matching over 10 bases. The CDR3 contains 15 residues. From germline, CDR1 is SGDLS and CDR2 YYNGEE. Trimming at V came to 0 bases and at J to 6 bases, leaving 5 bases not matched to a gene. In DNA form, the CDR3 reads TGTGCCAGCAGCGTAGGGCCAGGACAGGGGGCTGAAGCTTTCTTT. As protein: CASSVGPGQGAEAFF.

The chain is built from TRBV11-1 and TRBJ2-3, with a weak D call TRBD2 (5 bases). Germline lookup yields CDR1 SGHAT and CDR2 FQDESV (reference sequence). V lost 1 base and J 0 bases, leaving 11 bases between the germline ends. The CDR3 sequence is 16 residues long. CDR3 nucleotide sequence: TGTGCCAGCAGCTTAGGGTCGGGATCTAGCACAGATACGCAGTATTTT. Translating gives CASSLGSGSSTDTQYF.

This clone was seen a handful of times. The chain is built from TRBV6-1 and TRBJ2-1; TRBD2 matches 11 bases. The trim removed 6 bases at V and 10 bases at J, leaving 11 bases unmatched. Germline assignment: CDR1 MNHNS and CDR2 SASEGT. This CDR3 is 15 amino acids long. As DNA, the CDR3 is TGTGCCAGCAGGTCCGGGACTAGCGGAGGACAAGAGCAGTTCTTC. Encoded protein: CASRSGTSGGQEQFF.

V and J are TRBV29-1 and TRBJ2-1; D gene ambiguous. The V gene's germline CDR1 is SQVTM and CDR2 ANQGSEA. This CDR3 is 10 amino acids long. Trimming cost V 7 bases and J 8 bases, with 9 bases left between them. CDR3 protein: CSAEAYEQFF. The CDR3 nucleotides are TGCAGCGCTGAGGCTTATGAGCAGTTCTTC.

This clone has just a few counts. V gene TRBV11-3 combines with J gene TRBJ2-7, with D unclear. The length of the CDR3 is 12 residues. Germline values: CDR1 SGHNT, CDR2 YENEEA. Trimming removed 1 base at V and 4 bases at J, with 5 bases between. The CDR3 DNA reads as TGTGCCAGCAGCTTAGCCAGTTACGAGCAGTACTTC. Translating gives CASSLASYEQYF.

The chain is built from TRBV18 and TRBJ2-2; 11 bases align to TRBD2. CDR3 length: 19 residues. Per germline, CDR1 KGHSH and CDR2 LQKENI. V shed 1 base and J 2 bases; nucleotides not matched to a gene: 9. The CDR3 here is CASSPLYPSGGPNTGELFF. DNA for the CDR3: TGTGCCAGCTCACCACTTTATCCTAGCGGGGGGCCAAACACCGGGGAGCTGTTTTTT.

The V gene is TRBV19, the J gene TRBJ2-2; D not resolved. Deletions cut 3 bases from V and 2 bases from J, with 10 bases between. CDR1 LNHDA and CDR2 SQIVND come from the germline V gene (reference sequence). The CDR3 extends over 15 amino acids. Here the CDR3 reads CASSILQINTGELFF. The CDR3 DNA reads TGTGCCAGTAGTATTCTACAGATCAACACCGGGGAGCTGTTTTTT.